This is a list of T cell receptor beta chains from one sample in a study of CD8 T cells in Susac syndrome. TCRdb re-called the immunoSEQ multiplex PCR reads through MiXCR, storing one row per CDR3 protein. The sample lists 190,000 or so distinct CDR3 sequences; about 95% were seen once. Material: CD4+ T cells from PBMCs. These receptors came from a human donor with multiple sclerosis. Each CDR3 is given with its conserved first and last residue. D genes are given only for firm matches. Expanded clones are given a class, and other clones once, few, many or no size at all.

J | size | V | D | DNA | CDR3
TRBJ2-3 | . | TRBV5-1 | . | TGCGCCAGCAGCTTGGGTCAGTCAGCAGATACGCAGTATTTT | CASSLGQSADTQYF
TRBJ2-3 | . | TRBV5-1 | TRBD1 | TGCGCCAGCGGAACAGGGGCCACAGATACGCAGTATTTT | CASGTGATDTQYF
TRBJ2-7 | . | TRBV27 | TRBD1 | TGTGCCAGCAGTTGGACGGGACAGGGAGTTGACGAGCAGTACTTC | CASSWTGQGVDEQYF
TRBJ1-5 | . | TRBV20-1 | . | TGCAGTGCTAGAGAGAGCAATCAGCCCCAGCATTTT | CSARESNQPQHF
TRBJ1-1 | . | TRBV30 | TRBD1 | TGTGCCTGGAGTGTACGGGACAGAGGCGCTGAAGCTTTCTTT | CAWSVRDRGAEAFF
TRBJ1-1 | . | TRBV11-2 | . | TGTGCCAGCAGCATGATGCGGAACACTGAAGCTTTCTTT | CASSMMRNTEAFF
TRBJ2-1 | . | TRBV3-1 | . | TGTGCCAGCAGCCAGGGATCGGGCGCCTCCTACAATGAGCAGTTCTTC | CASSQGSGASYNEQFF
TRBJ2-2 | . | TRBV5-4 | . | TGTGCCAGCAACTCTGAACGCGGGGTCCACACCGGGGAGCTGTTTTTT | CASNSERGVHTGELFF
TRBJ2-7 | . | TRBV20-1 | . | TGCAGTGTCCCTGGGGGTAGCGGCTCCTACGAGCAGTACTTC | CSVPGGSGSYEQYF
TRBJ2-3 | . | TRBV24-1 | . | TGTGCCACCGGTGATGCGGACGGATCTAGCACAGATACGCAGTATTTT | CATGDADGSSTDTQYF
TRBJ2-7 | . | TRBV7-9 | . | TGTGCCAGCAGCCCCCAGCCTTACGAGCAGTACTTC | CASSPQPYEQYF
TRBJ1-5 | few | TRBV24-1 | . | TGTGCCACCAGTTTGGGGAGCAATCAGCCCCAGCATTTT | CATSLGSNQPQHF
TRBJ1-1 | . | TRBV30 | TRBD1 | TGTGCCTGGGGACAGGGGAACACTGAAGCTTTCTTT | CAWGQGNTEAFF
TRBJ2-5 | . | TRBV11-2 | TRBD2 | TGTGCCAGCAGCAACCTAGCGGGGGGGGTGGAGACCCAGTACTTC | CASSNLAGGVETQYF
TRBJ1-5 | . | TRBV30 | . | TGTGCCTGGAGCAACTATGGCGGTCAGCCCCAGCATTTT | CAWSNYGGQPQHF
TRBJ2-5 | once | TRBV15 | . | TGTGCCACCAGCACCCTTGGGGCCCAGTACTTC | CATSTLGAQYF
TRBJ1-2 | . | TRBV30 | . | TGTGCCTCAAGGCGGACCTATGGCTACACCTTC | CASRRTYGYTF
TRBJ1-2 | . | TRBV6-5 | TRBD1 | TGTGCCAGCAGCACGACAGGGCTACGTGGCTACACCTTC | CASSTTGLRGYTF
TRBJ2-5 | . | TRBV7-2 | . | TGTGCCAGCAGCCCGGGACCAAATAAAGAGACCCAGTACTTC | CASSPGPNKETQYF
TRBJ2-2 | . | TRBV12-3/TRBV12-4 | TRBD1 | TGTGCCAGCAGTTTATGGGACAGGGTCACCGGGGAGCTGTTTTTT | CASSLWDRVTGELFF
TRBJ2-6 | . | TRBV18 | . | TGTGCCAGCTCGAGGCTCTCTGGGGCCAACGTCCTGACTTTC | CASSRLSGANVLTF
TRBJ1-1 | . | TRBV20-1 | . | TGCAGTGCTAGAGATAGTAGGGGGAACACTGAAGCTTTCTTT | CSARDSRGNTEAFF
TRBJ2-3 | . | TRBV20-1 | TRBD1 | TGCAGTGCTGGGCCGGGACAGGTAGGAGATACGCAGTATTTT | CSAGPGQVGDTQYF
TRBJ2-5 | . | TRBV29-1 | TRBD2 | TGCAGCGTTAAAGAGCGGGGGTTCCGGGAGACCCAGTACTTC | CSVKERGFRETQYF
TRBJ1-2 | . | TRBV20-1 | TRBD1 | TGCAGTGCTAGCGGACAGGGGAGTGTCGGCTACACCTTC | CSASGQGSVGYTF
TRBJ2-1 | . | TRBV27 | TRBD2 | TGTGCCAGCAGCAGGGTTAGCGGGCCACTCAATGAGCAGTTCTTC | CASSRVSGPLNEQFF
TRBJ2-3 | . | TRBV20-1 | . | TGCAGTGCCGCTCCCAGTTCAGATACGCAGTATTTT | CSAAPSSDTQYF
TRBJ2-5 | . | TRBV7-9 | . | TGTGCCAGCAGCCGCCCCGGGAGCCAAGAGACCCAGTACTTC | CASSRPGSQETQYF
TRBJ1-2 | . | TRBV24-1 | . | TGTGCCACCAGTGAAGGGGGAGACTATGGCTACACCTTC | CATSEGGDYGYTF
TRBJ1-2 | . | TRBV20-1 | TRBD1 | TGCAGTTCGATAGGGGGCGCGGGTGGCTACACCTTC | CSSIGGAGGYTF
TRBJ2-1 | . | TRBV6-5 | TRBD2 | TGTGCCAGCAGTTACGAGAGGATCAGCGGGAGGGCGATCGATGAGCAGTTCTTC | CASSYERISGRAIDEQFF
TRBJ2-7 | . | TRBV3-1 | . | TGTGCCAGCAGCCACGGGGCCGGGGCCTACGAGCAGTACTTC | CASSHGAGAYEQYF
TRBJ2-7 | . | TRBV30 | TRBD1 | TGTGCCTGGTCGGGACAGGACCCCTACGAGCAGTACTTC | CAWSGQDPYEQYF
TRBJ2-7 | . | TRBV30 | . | TGTGCCTGGAGTGTACAGTGGGAGAAGCAGTACTTC | CAWSVQWEKQYF
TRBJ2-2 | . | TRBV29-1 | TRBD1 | TGCAGCGCGCGGACAGGGGGAGACGGGGAGCTGTTTTTT | CSARTGGDGELFF
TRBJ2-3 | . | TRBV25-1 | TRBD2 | TGTGCCAGCGGGGTAGCGGGGGACACAGATACGCAGTATTTT | CASGVAGDTDTQYF
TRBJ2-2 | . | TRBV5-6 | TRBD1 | TGTGCCAGCGAGAAGGGGGCCCCGAGCACCGGGGAGCTGTTTTTT | CASEKGAPSTGELFF
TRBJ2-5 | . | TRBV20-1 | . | TGCAGTGCTAGTTCGGGGCAAGAGACCCAGTACTTC | CSASSGQETQYF
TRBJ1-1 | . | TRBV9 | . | TGTGCCAGCAGCTCCCAAGGGGGTCGAGCTTTCTTT | CASSSQGGRAFF
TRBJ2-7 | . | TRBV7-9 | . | TGTGCCAGCAGTCGGGGCGGCAGGGGTTCCGACGAGCAGTACTTC | CASSRGGRGSDEQYF